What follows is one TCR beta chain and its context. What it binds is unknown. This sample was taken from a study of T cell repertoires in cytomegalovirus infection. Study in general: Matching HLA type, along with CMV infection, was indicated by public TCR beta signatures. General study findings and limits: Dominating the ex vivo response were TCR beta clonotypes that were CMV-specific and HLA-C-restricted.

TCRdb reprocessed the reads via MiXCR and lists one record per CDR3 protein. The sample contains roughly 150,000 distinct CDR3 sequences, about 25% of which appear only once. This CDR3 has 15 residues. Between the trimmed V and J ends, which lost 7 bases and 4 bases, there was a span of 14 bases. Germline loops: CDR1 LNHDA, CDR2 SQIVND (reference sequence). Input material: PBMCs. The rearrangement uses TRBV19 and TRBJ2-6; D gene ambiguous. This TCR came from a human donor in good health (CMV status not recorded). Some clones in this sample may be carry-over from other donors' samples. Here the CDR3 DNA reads TGTGCCAGTAAATCAGTAGAAGCCGGGGCCAACGTCCTGACTTTC. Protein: CASKSVEAGANVLTF. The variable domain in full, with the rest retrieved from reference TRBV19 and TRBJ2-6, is DGGITQSPKYLFRKEGQNVTLSCEQNLNHDAMYWYRQDPGQGLRLIYYSQIVNDFQKGDIAEGYSVSREKKESFPLTVTSAQKNPTAFYLCASKSVEAGANVLTFGAGSRLTVL.